This TCR beta chain was identified during a study of shared clonotypes between healthy human individuals. Regarding the study as a whole: In a handful of donors, around 5% of naive CD4 clonotypes appeared in common.

A remark on this clone: Its matching antigen is unknown.

In the naive CD8 group, cells lacked CD45RO and were positively selected for CCR7, so terminally differentiated effector memory CD45RA+ cells were left out. The germline V gene encodes CDR1 MGHRA and CDR2 YSYEKL. V dropped 4 bases and J dropped 6; count of bases not matched to a gene: 17. CDR3 length: 18 amino acids. Some clones are missing from TCRdb's copy, which holds only in-frame ones; the method was immunoSEQ multiplex PCR. The sample lists about 1.9 million clones, just under 95% occurring once. The sequenced sample consisted of naive CD8+ T cells from PBMCs. The source is a man younger than 35 in good health. Some clones in this sample may be carry-over from other donors' samples. The chain carries TRBV4-1 and TRBJ2-4; 8 bases line up with TRBD1. CDR3 amino acids: CASSLRSLQGEWGNIQYF. The CDR3 coding sequence is TGCGCCAGCAGCCTCCGGTCATTACAGGGGGAGTGGGGAAACATTCAGTACTTC.